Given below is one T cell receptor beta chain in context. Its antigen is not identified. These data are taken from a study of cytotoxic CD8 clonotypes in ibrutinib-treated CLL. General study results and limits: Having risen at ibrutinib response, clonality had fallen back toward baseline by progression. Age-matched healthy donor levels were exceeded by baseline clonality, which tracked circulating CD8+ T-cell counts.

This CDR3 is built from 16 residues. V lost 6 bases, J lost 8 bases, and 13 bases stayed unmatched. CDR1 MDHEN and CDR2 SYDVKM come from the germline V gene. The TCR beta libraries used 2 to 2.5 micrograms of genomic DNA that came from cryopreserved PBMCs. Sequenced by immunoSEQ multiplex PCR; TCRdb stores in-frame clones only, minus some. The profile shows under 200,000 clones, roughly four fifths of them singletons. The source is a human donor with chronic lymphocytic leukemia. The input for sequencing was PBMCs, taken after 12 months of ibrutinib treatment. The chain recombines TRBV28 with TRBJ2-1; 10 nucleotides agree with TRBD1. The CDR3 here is CASRRPPRQGAYEQFF. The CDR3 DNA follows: TGTGCCAGCAGACGACCCCCTCGACAGGGGGCCTATGAGCAGTTCTTC.